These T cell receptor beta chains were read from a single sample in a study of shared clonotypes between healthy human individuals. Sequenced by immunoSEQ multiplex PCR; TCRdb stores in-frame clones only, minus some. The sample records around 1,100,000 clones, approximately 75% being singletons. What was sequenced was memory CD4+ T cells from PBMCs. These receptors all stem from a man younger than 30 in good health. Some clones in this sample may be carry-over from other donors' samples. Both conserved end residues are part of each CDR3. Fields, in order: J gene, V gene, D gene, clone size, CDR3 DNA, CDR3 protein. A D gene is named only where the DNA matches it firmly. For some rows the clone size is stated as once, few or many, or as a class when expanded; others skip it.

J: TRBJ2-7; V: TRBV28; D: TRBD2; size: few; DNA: TGTGCCAGCAGCCGAACCGGGACTAGCGGGTACGAGCAGTACTTC; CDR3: CASSRTGTSGYEQYF
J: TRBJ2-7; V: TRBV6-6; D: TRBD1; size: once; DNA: TGTGCCAGCGCCGCCGGGACAGGGACCGGCGAGCAGTACTTC; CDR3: CASAAGTGTGEQYF
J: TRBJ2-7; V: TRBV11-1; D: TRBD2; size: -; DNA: TGTGCCAGCAGCTTGGGACTAGCGGGAGGAAGCTCCTACGAGCAGTACTTC; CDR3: CASSLGLAGGSSYEQYF
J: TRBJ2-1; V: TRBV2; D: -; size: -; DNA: TGTGCCAGCAGTGAGGGACGGAACTTAGAGCAGTTCTTC; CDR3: CASSEGRNLEQFF
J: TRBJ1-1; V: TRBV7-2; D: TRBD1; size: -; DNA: TGTGCCAGCAGCGGCCACAGGGGGCTGAACACTGAAGCTTTCTTT; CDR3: CASSGHRGLNTEAFF
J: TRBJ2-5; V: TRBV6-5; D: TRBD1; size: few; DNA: TGTGCCAGCAGGACCGGACAGGGGGTTTCAGAGACCCAGTACTTC; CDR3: CASRTGQGVSETQYF
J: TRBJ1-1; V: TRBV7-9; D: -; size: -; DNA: TGTGCCAGCAGCTTAGCTGACAGGAAGAACACTGAAGCTTTCTTT; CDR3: CASSLADRKNTEAFF
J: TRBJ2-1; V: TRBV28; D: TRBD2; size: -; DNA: TGTGCCAGCAGAGGGACTAGCGGGACATCCAATGAGCAGTTCTTC; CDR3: CASRGTSGTSNEQFF
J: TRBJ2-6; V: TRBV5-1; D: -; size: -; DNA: TGCGCCAGCAGCTTGCACGGAGCGGGGGCCAACGTCCTGACTTTC; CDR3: CASSLHGAGANVLTF
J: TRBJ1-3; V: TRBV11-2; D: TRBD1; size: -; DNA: TGTGCCAGCAGCTCCCGAGGGACAGGGGCTGGAAACACCATATATTTT; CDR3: CASSSRGTGAGNTIYF
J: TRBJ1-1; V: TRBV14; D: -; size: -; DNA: TGTGCCAGCAGCGCTTCCGGGGTGGAAGCTTTCTTT; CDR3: CASSASGVEAFF
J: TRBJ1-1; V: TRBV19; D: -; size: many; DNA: TGTGCCACCAGTGGGAACACTGAAGCTTTCTTT; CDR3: CATSGNTEAFF
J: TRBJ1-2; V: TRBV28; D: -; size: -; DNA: TGTGCCAGCAGTTTATTGGGTATCTATGGCTACACCTTC; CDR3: CASSLLGIYGYTF
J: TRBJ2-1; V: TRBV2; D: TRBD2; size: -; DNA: TGTGCCAGCAGTTTAGCGGGAGTGGGGGTTGAGCAGTTCTTC; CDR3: CASSLAGVGVEQFF
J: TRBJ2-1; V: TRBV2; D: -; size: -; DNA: TGTGCCAGTAATCAAGGGGGAACCCCCTACAATGAGCAGTTCTTC; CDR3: CASNQGGTPYNEQFF
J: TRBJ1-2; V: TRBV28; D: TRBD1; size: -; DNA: TGTGCCAGCAGTTTCGCAGGGACCGGACAGGGAAAAAACTATGGCTACACCTTC; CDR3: CASSFAGTGQGKNYGYTF
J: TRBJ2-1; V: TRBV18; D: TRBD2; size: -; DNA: TGTGCCAGCTCACGTCGCGGGCTAGCGGGAACGTCGTACAATGAGCAGTTCTTC; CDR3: CASSRRGLAGTSYNEQFF
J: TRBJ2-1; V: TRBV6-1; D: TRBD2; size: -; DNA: TGTGCCAGCAGTGTCTTCGGGGGGAGGGGCTCCTACAATGAGCAGTTCTTC; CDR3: CASSVFGGRGSYNEQFF
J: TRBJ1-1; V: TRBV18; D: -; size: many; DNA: TGTGCCAGCTCACCTGGCGGGGGCGTCACTGAAGCTTTCTTT; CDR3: CASSPGGGVTEAFF
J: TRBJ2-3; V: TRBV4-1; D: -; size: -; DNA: TGCGCCAGCAGCCAAAACAGAGTCACAGATACGCAGTATTTT; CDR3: CASSQNRVTDTQYF
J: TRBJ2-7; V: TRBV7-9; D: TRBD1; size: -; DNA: TGTGCCAGCAGCTTAACACAGGGGGTACAGCAGTACTTC; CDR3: CASSLTQGVQQYF
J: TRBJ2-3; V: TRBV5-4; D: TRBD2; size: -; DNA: TGTGCCAGCAGTACACAGACCGGGACTAGCGTTACGCAGTATTTT; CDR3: CASSTQTGTSVTQYF
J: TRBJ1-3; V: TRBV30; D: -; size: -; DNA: TGTGCCTGGCTGGTAGATGAAAACACCATATATTTT; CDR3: CAWLVDENTIYF
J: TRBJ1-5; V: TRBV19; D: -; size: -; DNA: TGTGCCAGTAGTATCGAGGTGGACCGGGGATATCAGCCCCAGCATTTT; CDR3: CASSIEVDRGYQPQHF
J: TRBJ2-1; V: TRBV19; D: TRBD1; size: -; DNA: TGTGCCAGTAGTAGGATAAACAGGGGTGATGAGCAGTTCTTC; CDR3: CASSRINRGDEQFF
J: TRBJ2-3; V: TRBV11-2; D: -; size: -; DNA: TGTGCCAGCAGCCCGGACGGGGAGTACGTGACCCATACGCAGTATTTT; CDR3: CASSPDGEYVTHTQYF
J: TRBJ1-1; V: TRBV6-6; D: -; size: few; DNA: TGTGCCAGCAGTTCCCGGGACGGAGGAGAAGCTTTCTTT; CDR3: CASSSRDGGEAFF
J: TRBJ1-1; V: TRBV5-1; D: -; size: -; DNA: TGCGCCAGCAGGCCTTTTACAGCTAACACTGAAGCTTTCTTT; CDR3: CASRPFTANTEAFF
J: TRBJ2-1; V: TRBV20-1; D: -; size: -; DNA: TGCAGTGCTAGAGATAGGATTGAGCAGTTCTTC; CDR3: CSARDRIEQFF
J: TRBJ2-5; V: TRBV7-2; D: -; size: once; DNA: TGTGCCAGCAGCTTAGGGATAGAGACCCAGTACTTC; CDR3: CASSLGIETQYF
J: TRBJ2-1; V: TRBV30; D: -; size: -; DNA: TGTGCCTGGAGTGTAAGCCCTTCTTCGACAGGGACTAATGAGCAGTTCTTC; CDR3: CAWSVSPSSTGTNEQFF
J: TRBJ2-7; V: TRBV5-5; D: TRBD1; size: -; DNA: TGTGCCAGCAGCCAACGGGACAGGGCCTACGAGCAGTACTTC; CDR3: CASSQRDRAYEQYF
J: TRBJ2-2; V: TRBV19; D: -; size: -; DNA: TGTGCCAGTACTTCGACTAGACACGTAACCGGGGAGCTGTTTTTT; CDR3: CASTSTRHVTGELFF
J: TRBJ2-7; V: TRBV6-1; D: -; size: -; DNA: TGTGCCAGCAGTGAAATGTCGGGAATTTCCTACGAGCAGTACTTC; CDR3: CASSEMSGISYEQYF
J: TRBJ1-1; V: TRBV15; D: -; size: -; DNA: TGTGCCACCAGCAGAGGGAACCCAGGGACGGGCACTGAAGCTTTCTTT; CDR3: CATSRGNPGTGTEAFF
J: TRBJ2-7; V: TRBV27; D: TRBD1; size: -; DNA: TGTGCCAGCAGTTTAAGGACAGGGGGCTCTGGGCAGTACTTC; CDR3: CASSLRTGGSGQYF
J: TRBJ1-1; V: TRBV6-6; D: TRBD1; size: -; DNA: TGTGCCAGCAGTTGGAATTCGGCAGGGGGCACTGAAGCTTTCTTT; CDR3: CASSWNSAGGTEAFF
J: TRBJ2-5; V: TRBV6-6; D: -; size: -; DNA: TGTGCCAGCAGTTACTCGAGGGCGGCAGAGACCCAGTACTTC; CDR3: CASSYSRAAETQYF
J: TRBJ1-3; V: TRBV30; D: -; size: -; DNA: TGTGCCTGGAGTGTAATCGGTCTCTCTGGAAACACCATATATTTT; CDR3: CAWSVIGLSGNTIYF
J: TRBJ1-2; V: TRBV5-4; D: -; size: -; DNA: TGTGCCAGCAGCCACCAGGACAGCCTTCCGGGTGGCTACACCTTC; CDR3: CASSHQDSLPGGYTF
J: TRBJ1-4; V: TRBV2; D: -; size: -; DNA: TGTGCCAGCATCCCCTCAGGGGCCAAAAATGAAAAACTGTTTTTT; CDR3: CASIPSGAKNEKLFF
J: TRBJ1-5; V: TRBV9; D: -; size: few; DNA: TGTGCCAGCAGCGTAGCGGGGGAACAGCCCCAGCATTTT; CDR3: CASSVAGEQPQHF
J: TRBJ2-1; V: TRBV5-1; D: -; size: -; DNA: TGCGCCAGCAGCTTGGGGTTGGGAAATGAGCAGTTCTTC; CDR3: CASSLGLGNEQFF
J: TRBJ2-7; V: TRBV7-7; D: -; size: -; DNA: TGTGCCAGCAGCTGGACAGTGGGGGACTACGAGCAGTACTTC; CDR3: CASSWTVGDYEQYF
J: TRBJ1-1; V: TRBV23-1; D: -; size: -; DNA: TGCGCCAGCAGTCAATCTTGCCAGGGGAAATACACTGAAGCTTTCTTT; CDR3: CASSQSCQGKYTEAFF
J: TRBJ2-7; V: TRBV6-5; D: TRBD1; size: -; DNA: TGTGCCAGCAGTTACCGGGACAGGGTAACCTACGAGCAGTACTTC; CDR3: CASSYRDRVTYEQYF
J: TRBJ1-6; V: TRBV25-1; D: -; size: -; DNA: TGTGCCAGCAGTGAATTAGGGCGGGAGGATTCACCCCTCCACTTT; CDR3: CASSELGREDSPLHF
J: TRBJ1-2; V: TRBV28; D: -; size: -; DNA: TGTGCCAGCAGTTTATCGGGGGCCCCTAACTATGGCTACACCTTC; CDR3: CASSLSGAPNYGYTF
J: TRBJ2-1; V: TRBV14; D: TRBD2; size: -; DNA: TGTGCCAGCAGCCAAGGGGGACTAGCGGGAGTCTATGAGCAGTTCTTC; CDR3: CASSQGGLAGVYEQFF
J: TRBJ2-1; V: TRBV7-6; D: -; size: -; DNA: TGTGCCAGCAGCTTAGGCACTGGCTCCTACAATGAGCAGTTCTTC; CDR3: CASSLGTGSYNEQFF
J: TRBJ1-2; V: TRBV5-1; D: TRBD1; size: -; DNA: TGCGCCAGCAGCTTGATGACAGGGGGGTACTATGGCTACACCTTC; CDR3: CASSLMTGGYYGYTF
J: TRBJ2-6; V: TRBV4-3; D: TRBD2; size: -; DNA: TGCGCCAGCAGCCAAGAGATAGGACTAGCGGGAGTTGGGGCCAACGTCCTGACTTTC; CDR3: CASSQEIGLAGVGANVLTF
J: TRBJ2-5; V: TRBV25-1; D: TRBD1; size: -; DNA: TGTGCCAGTGGGACAGTAACCCAGTACTTC; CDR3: CASGTVTQYF
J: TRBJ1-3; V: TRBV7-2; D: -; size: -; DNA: TGTGCCAGCAGCACTGGGGCAGGGCTTGGAAACACCATATATTTT; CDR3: CASSTGAGLGNTIYF
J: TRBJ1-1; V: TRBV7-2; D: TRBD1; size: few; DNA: TGTGCCAGCAGCCGTCGACAGGGGGCGTCGAGAGCTGAAGCTTTCTTT; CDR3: CASSRRQGASRAEAFF
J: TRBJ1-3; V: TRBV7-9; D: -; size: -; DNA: TGTGCCAGCAGCTGGTATTCCGGAAACACCATATATTTT; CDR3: CASSWYSGNTIYF
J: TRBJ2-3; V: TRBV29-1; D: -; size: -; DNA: TGCAGCTTCCCCGGGAGACCAGATACGCAGTATTTT; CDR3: CSFPGRPDTQYF
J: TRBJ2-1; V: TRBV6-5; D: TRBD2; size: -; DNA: TGTGCCAGCAGTCCCAGACTAGCGGGAGTCAATGAGCAGTTCTTC; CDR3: CASSPRLAGVNEQFF